Shown below are 30 T cell receptor beta chains from a single sample sequenced in a study of glioma-infiltrating T cells. The iRepertoire nested amplicon-rescue multiplex PCR amplified TCR alpha and beta CDR3s from RNA. TCRdb passed the multiplex PCR reads through MiXCR, listing each CDR3 protein once. The sample lists around 150,000 distinct CDR3 sequences, 35% to 50% occurring once. The sequenced sample consisted of glioma tissue, nonneoplastic brain tissue, or PBMCs (not recorded which). The receptors were gathered from a human donor with low-grade glioma or glioblastoma, undergoing nonglioma brain surgery, or in good health (not recorded which).

This chain links TRBV7-8 with TRBJ2-7, with unresolved D. The V gene's germline CDR1 is SGHVS and CDR2 FQNEAQ. The CDR3 spans 13 residues. V was trimmed by 0 bases and J by 3 bases, leaving 6 bases between them. CDR3 in DNA: TGTGCCAGCAGCTTAGCGGTCAACTACGAGCAGTACTTC. This codes for CASSLAVNYEQYF.

V and J are TRBV4-2 and TRBJ1-3; no clear D. Germline assignment: CDR1 LGHNA and CDR2 YNFKEQ. Trimming stripped 8 bases from V and 0 bases from J, with 17 bases between. The CDR3 has 16 amino acids. The CDR3 here is CASSSPTQSSGNTIYF. CDR3 bases: TGTGCCAGCTCATCCCCGACTCAGAGCTCTGGAAACACCATATATTTT.

V gene TRBV5-6 combines with J gene TRBJ2-7; 8 bases line up with TRBD1. Trimming removed 4 bases from V and 3 bases from J; junction bases left unmatched: 3. Germline V gives CDR1 SGHDT, CDR2 YYEEEE. The CDR3 is made up of 13 amino acids. In DNA form, the CDR3 reads TGTGCCAGCAGCGACGGGACAGGCTACGAGCAGTACTTC. Protein sequence: CASSDGTGYEQYF.

V gene TRBV4-1 combines with J gene TRBJ2-3, with TRBD2 identical over 10 bases. Germline assignment: CDR1 MGHRA and CDR2 YSYEKL. V was pared by 0 bases and J by 6 bases, with 6 bases of the junction left unmatched. CDR3 length equals 16 residues. CDR3 loop: CASSQDLLAGADTQYF. The DNA for the CDR3 is TGCGCCAGCAGCCAAGATCTGCTAGCGGGGGCTGATACGCAGTATTTT.

To note about this clonotype: A read error may account for a junction end that differs from germline. The V gene is TRBV4-1, the J gene TRBJ2-1; TRBD2 agrees at 8 bases. This CDR3 spans 13 amino acids. Germline V gene data show CDR1 as MGHRA and CDR2 as YSYEKL. CDR3 coding DNA: TGCGCCAGCAGCCAAGTCGGAGCGGGAGTCCTTCTCTTC. Its protein product is CASSQVGAGVLLF.

There are a few counts of this clonotype. The V call is TRBV12-3 or TRBV12-4, the J call TRBJ1-1; 9 bases are shared with TRBD1. CDR3 size: 13 residues. Trimming took 5 bases from V and 10 from J; bases not matched to a gene: 8. The CDR3 here is CASSDRDRVLAFF. CDR3 DNA: TGTGCCAGCAGTGACCGGGACAGGGTTTTAGCTTTCTTT.

This clonotype was found a few times. This chain connects TRBV6-1 to TRBJ2-7, with 11 positions matching TRBD2. The germline V gene has CDR1 MNHNS and CDR2 SASEGT. V shed 0 bases, J shed 4 bases, and the junction held 17 bases outside the gene matches. The CDR3 has 20 residues. As DNA, the CDR3 is TGTGCCAGCAGTGAAGCGCTTCGGGGTAGCGGGAGGGCTAGGCGTTACGAGCAGTACTTC. It yields the protein CASSEALRGSGRARRYEQYF.

The chain recombines TRBV20-1 with TRBJ2-1, with D tentatively TRBD2 (6 bases). Trimming pared 5 bases from V and 0 bases from J, leaving 14 bases between. The CDR3 loop spans 15 amino acids. Per the germline V gene, CDR1 is DFQATT and CDR2 is SNEGSKA (reference sequence). In DNA form, the CDR3 reads TGCAGTGCTTCTTGGGGGAGGTCCTCCTACAATGAGCAGTTCTTC. It specifies CSASWGRSSYNEQFF.

This clonotype is labeled medium-sized. The chain couples TRBV6-2 or TRBV6-3 to TRBJ1-2, with D perhaps TRBD1 (6 bases). The germline CDR1 and CDR2 sequences are MNHEY and SVGEGT. The CDR3 has 13 amino acids. V gave up 1 base and J gave up 5 bases, with 8 bases separating them. The CDR3 loop is CASSYLTGYGYTF. In nucleotides, the CDR3 is TGTGCCAGCAGTTACTTAACAGGGTATGGCTACACCTTC.

The chain has TRBV6-2 or TRBV6-3 and TRBJ2-6, with no clear D. The CDR3 length is 12 residues. Per the germline V gene, CDR1 is MNHEY and CDR2 is SVGEGT. V dropped 10 bases and J dropped 1 base, with 5 bases sitting between them. CDR3 region: CATASGANVLTF. CDR3 DNA sequence: TGTGCCACCGCATCTGGGGCCAACGTCCTGACTTTC.

This sequence joins TRBV7-2 and TRBJ1-2; the match to TRBD1 covers 11 bases. From germline, CDR1 is SGHTA and CDR2 FQGNSA. V was pared by 5 bases and J by 4 bases, with 6 bases of the junction left unmatched. The length of the CDR3 is 15 residues. The CDR3 region is CASSVTGQGGYGYTF. DNA for the CDR3: TGTGCCAGCAGCGTAACGGGACAGGGGGGCTATGGCTACACCTTC.

This chain uses TRBV6-6 with TRBJ1-2; D perhaps matches TRBD1 (6 bases). The CDR3 contains 16 residues. The V gene's germline CDR1 is MNHNY and CDR2 SVGAGI (reference sequence). V lost 0 bases to trimming and J lost 4 bases, with 15 bases between them. This CDR3 reads CASSYSGGALGYGYTF. CDR3 coding DNA: TGTGCCAGCAGTTACTCCGGGGGGGCTTTGGGCTATGGCTACACCTTC.

This chain connects TRBV29-1 to TRBJ2-1; tentatively, D is TRBD1 (6 bases). This CDR3 has 12 amino acids. Per the germline V gene, CDR1 is SQVTM and CDR2 is ANQGSEA. Trimming took off 6 bases at V and 4 bases at J, with 10 bases between the two ends. CDR3 in amino acids: CSVGTPYNEQFF. The CDR3 DNA is TGCAGCGTCGGGACACCGTACAATGAGCAGTTCTTC.

The chain links TRBV15 to TRBJ1-1; D not certain. The ends were cut back, 0 bases at V and 6 bases at J, with 14 bases in the middle. There are 15 residues in the CDR3. Germline V gives CDR1 LNHNV, CDR2 YYDKDF (reference sequence). In DNA form, the CDR3 reads TGTGCCACCAGCAGAGATCGGCTTTTAGGCGCTGAAGCTTTCTTT. Encoded protein: CATSRDRLLGAEAFF.

The V call is TRBV28, the J call TRBJ1-1; D remains ambiguous. The germline V gene has CDR1 MDHEN and CDR2 SYDVKM. The CDR3 has 14 residues. V lost 7 bases and J 0 bases, leaving 12 bases between the germline ends. The CDR3 region is CASTRRQLNTEAFF. For the CDR3, the DNA is TGTGCCAGCACCCGGAGGCAATTGAACACTGAAGCTTTCTTT.

This chain joins TRBV7-2 and TRBJ2-3; TRBD2 aligns across 15 bases. The length of the CDR3 is 17 residues. After removal of 5 bases from V and 5 bases from J, the junction contained 8 bases not matched to a gene. Germline V gives CDR1 SGHTA, CDR2 FQGNSA. CDR3 DNA: TGTGCCAGCAGCAAAGGACTAGCGGGAGGGAGAGAAGATACGCAGTATTTT. Its protein product is CASSKGLAGGREDTQYF. Together with reference TRBV7-2 and TRBJ2-3, the CDR3 gives the full variable domain: GAGVSQSPSNKVTEKGKDVELRCDPISGHTALYWYRQSLGQGLEFLIYFQGNSAPDKSGLPSDRFSAERTGGSVSTLTIQRTQQEDSAVYLCASSKGLAGGREDTQYFGPGTRLTVL.

As regards this clonotype: Since no conserved phenylalanine or tryptophan closes the CDR3, a read error is the likely cause. The chain couples TRBV12-5 to TRBJ2-5, with no clear D. CDR1 and CDR2 (germline): LGHNT, FRNRAP. The CDR3 length is 14 residues. V dropped 1 base and J dropped 5 bases, with 11 bases sitting between them. CDR3 sequence reads: CASGLASLRETQYL. CDR3 DNA sequence: TGTGCTAGTGGTTTGGCGAGTTTGAGGGAGACCCAGTACCTC.

Comment on this clonotype: A much more abundant neighbour one base away suggests this may be a read error. The chain uses TRBV27 and TRBJ2-7, with D uncertain. The V and J ends lost 8 bases and 2 bases respectively, with 10 bases between them. CDR1 is MNHEY, CDR2 SMNVEV, per germline (reference sequence). CDR3 length: 12 amino acids. In nucleotides, the CDR3 is TGTGCCAGCGAACTCCCGGCCTACGAGCAGTACTTC. Its translation: CASELPAYEQYF.

The chain uses TRBV18 and TRBJ1-1; no clear D gene. The length of the CDR3 is 15 residues. Trimming removed 7 bases from V and 0 bases from J, with 15 bases in between. CDR1 is KGHSH and CDR2 is LQKENI in the germline V gene. CDR3 loop: CASFVSANMNTEAFF. The CDR3 coding sequence is TGTGCCAGCTTTGTTTCAGCAAACATGAACACTGAAGCTTTCTTT.

This clonotype was seen many times. V is TRBV28 and J is TRBJ1-5; TRBD1 matches at 11 bases. The CDR3 is 15 residues long. CDR1 and CDR2 (germline): MDHEN, SYDVKM. V trimming: 10 bases; J trimming: 4 bases; junction bases outside the gene matches: 9. CDR3 sequence (DNA): TGTGCCACCAACGAAGGGACAGGGGGTAATCAGCCCCAGCATTTT. It codes for CATNEGTGGNQPQHF. Full variable domain (remainder filled in from reference TRBV28 and TRBJ1-5): DVKVTQSSRYLVKRTGEKVFLECVQDMDHENMFWYRQDPGLGLRLIYFSYDVKMKEKGDIPEGYSVSREKKERFSLILESASTNQTSMYLCATNEGTGGNQPQHFGDGTRLSIL.

CDR3: CASRRLVSNSRPGDTQYF. The DNA of the CDR3 is TGTGCCAGCAGGCGACTAGTATCAAATTCACGGCCGGGAGATACGCAGTATTTT. V gene TRBV6-2 or TRBV6-3 combines with J gene TRBJ2-3, with a tentative D call TRBD2 (6 bases). Germline V lookup: CDR1 MNHEY, CDR2 SVGEGT. Trimming shortened V by 6 bases and J by 5 bases, and 27 bases separated the two germline ends. The CDR3 runs to 18 residues.

This clonotype was observed a few times. The chain links TRBV27 to TRBJ2-5, with D perhaps matching TRBD1 or TRBD2 (6 bases each). Trimming left V 5 bases short and J 4 bases short, with 20 bases between. Germline loops: CDR1 MNHEY, CDR2 SMNVEV (reference sequence). The CDR3 runs 16 residues. The CDR3 DNA follows: TGTGCCAGCAGTACGGCCTCTTTTCGGGGGCGAGAGACCCAGTACTTC. This translates into CASSTASFRGRETQYF.

This clonotype was seen many times. V is TRBV6-1 and J is TRBJ2-7; 7 nucleotides agree with TRBD2. The CDR3 spans 14 residues. Germline V gene lookup returns CDR1 MNHNS and CDR2 SASEGT. The V gene end was trimmed by 5 bases and the J gene end by 0 bases; junction bases not matched to a gene: 4. Here the CDR3 reads CASSRDYSSYEQYF. CDR3 in DNA: TGTGCCAGCAGTCGGGACTACAGCTCCTACGAGCAGTACTTC.

Points on this clonotype: A junction boundary mismatches the germline segment, possibly from a read error. V gene TRBV20-1 combines with J gene TRBJ2-1; perhaps TRBD1 as D (5 bases). CDR1 is DFQATT, CDR2 SNEGSKA, per germline (reference sequence). The CDR3 has 12 amino acids. CDR3 loop: CSARRGYTEQFF. The CDR3 DNA is TGCAGTGCTAGAAGGGGATACACTGAGCAGTTCTTC.

V and J are TRBV27 and TRBJ1-6; 7 bases fit TRBD1. After removal of 6 bases from V and 8 bases from J, the junction contained 10 bases not matched to a gene. There are 15 residues in the CDR3. Germline V gene sequence: CDR1 MNHEY, CDR2 SMNVEV (reference sequence). The CDR3 DNA follows: TGTGCCAGCAGCCGAGGAACAGGGGTAGATTCACCCCTCCACTTT. This encodes CASSRGTGVDSPLHF.

This clonotype was observed a few times. This chain links TRBV7-2 with TRBJ2-1, with D perhaps TRBD1 or TRBD2 (5 bases each). V lost 5 bases, J lost 11 bases, and 16 bases lay in between. Per the germline V gene, CDR1 is SGHTA and CDR2 is FQGNSA. This CDR3 has 13 amino acids. CDR3: CASSPNSGTQQFF. The CDR3 DNA is TGTGCCAGCAGCCCCAACTCCGGGACGCAGCAGTTCTTC.

The CDR3 loop is CSAPRGRRNNSPLHF. The DNA of the CDR3 is TGCAGTGCGCCCCGTGGCCGACGGAACAATTCACCCCTCCACTTT. This chain links TRBV20-1 with TRBJ1-6, with D uncertain. V dropped 6 bases and J dropped 7 bases, with 19 bases sitting between them. Germline V gene sequence: CDR1 DFQATT, CDR2 SNEGSKA (reference sequence). The CDR3 totals 15 residues.

CDR3: CSARDPGGRYEQYF. DNA for the CDR3: TGCAGTGCTAGAGATCCTGGGGGTAGATACGAGCAGTACTTC. The chain links TRBV20-1 to TRBJ2-7, with D perhaps given as TRBD1 or TRBD2 (5 bases each). V was pared by 0 bases and J by 4 bases, with 13 bases between. CDR1 and CDR2 from the germline V gene are DFQATT and SNEGSKA (reference sequence). The CDR3 runs 14 residues.

In DNA, the CDR3 is TGTGCCAGCAGGAAACTCAGGGAGAGCTCCTACGAGCAGTACTTC. Protein: CASRKLRESSYEQYF. The chain carries TRBV6-1 and TRBJ2-7, with D tentatively TRBD1 or TRBD2 (5 bases each). CDR1 is MNHNS, CDR2 SASEGT, per germline. Trimming stripped 6 bases from V and 0 bases from J, with 15 bases between. CDR3 size: 15 residues.

The table lists this clonotype with many counts. V usage is TRBV28 and J usage is TRBJ2-3; D perhaps matches TRBD2 (6 bases). CDR1 and CDR2 (germline): MDHEN, SYDVKM. The CDR3 loop spans 14 amino acids. V lost 5 bases, J lost 5 bases, and 14 bases lay in between. CDR3 DNA: TGTGCCAGCAGTCCTGCCCGGGAGTTAGATACGCAGTATTTT. Its protein is CASSPARELDTQYF.